Reported below is one T cell receptor (beta chain). Its antigen is currently unknown. Prepared TCR beta cDNA libraries contained unique molecular identifiers. Once roughly 1 to 10 million T cells were used, roughly 0.5 million cDNA molecules resulted. TCRdb analysed the PCR reads with MiXCR anew, one entry per CDR3 protein. The sample yields 800,000 to 950,000 distinct CDR3 sequences, under 70% seen once. These data are taken from a study of post-analysis software for immune sequencing data. Study results and caveats: Compared with controls, patients showed significantly lower normalized Chao1 diversity. The five TRBV segments detected at higher frequency in patients than in controls included TRBV5-6, TRBV5-1 and TRBV20-1. By F measure, strong co-clustering occurred among samples prepared in the same batch.

Trimming left V 3 bases short and J 6 bases short, with 16 bases between. The CDR3 totals 15 residues. Germline CDR1 is LNHNV and CDR2 is YYDKDF (reference sequence). Input material: blood. This receptor was obtained from a girl between 10 and 17 years old with multiple sclerosis. The genes are TRBV15 and TRBJ2-3; tentative D call: TRBD1 (5 bases). CDR3 amino acids: CATSRKDSYADTQYF. The CDR3 DNA reads as TGTGCCACCAGCAGGAAAGACAGCTATGCGGATACGCAGTATTTT.